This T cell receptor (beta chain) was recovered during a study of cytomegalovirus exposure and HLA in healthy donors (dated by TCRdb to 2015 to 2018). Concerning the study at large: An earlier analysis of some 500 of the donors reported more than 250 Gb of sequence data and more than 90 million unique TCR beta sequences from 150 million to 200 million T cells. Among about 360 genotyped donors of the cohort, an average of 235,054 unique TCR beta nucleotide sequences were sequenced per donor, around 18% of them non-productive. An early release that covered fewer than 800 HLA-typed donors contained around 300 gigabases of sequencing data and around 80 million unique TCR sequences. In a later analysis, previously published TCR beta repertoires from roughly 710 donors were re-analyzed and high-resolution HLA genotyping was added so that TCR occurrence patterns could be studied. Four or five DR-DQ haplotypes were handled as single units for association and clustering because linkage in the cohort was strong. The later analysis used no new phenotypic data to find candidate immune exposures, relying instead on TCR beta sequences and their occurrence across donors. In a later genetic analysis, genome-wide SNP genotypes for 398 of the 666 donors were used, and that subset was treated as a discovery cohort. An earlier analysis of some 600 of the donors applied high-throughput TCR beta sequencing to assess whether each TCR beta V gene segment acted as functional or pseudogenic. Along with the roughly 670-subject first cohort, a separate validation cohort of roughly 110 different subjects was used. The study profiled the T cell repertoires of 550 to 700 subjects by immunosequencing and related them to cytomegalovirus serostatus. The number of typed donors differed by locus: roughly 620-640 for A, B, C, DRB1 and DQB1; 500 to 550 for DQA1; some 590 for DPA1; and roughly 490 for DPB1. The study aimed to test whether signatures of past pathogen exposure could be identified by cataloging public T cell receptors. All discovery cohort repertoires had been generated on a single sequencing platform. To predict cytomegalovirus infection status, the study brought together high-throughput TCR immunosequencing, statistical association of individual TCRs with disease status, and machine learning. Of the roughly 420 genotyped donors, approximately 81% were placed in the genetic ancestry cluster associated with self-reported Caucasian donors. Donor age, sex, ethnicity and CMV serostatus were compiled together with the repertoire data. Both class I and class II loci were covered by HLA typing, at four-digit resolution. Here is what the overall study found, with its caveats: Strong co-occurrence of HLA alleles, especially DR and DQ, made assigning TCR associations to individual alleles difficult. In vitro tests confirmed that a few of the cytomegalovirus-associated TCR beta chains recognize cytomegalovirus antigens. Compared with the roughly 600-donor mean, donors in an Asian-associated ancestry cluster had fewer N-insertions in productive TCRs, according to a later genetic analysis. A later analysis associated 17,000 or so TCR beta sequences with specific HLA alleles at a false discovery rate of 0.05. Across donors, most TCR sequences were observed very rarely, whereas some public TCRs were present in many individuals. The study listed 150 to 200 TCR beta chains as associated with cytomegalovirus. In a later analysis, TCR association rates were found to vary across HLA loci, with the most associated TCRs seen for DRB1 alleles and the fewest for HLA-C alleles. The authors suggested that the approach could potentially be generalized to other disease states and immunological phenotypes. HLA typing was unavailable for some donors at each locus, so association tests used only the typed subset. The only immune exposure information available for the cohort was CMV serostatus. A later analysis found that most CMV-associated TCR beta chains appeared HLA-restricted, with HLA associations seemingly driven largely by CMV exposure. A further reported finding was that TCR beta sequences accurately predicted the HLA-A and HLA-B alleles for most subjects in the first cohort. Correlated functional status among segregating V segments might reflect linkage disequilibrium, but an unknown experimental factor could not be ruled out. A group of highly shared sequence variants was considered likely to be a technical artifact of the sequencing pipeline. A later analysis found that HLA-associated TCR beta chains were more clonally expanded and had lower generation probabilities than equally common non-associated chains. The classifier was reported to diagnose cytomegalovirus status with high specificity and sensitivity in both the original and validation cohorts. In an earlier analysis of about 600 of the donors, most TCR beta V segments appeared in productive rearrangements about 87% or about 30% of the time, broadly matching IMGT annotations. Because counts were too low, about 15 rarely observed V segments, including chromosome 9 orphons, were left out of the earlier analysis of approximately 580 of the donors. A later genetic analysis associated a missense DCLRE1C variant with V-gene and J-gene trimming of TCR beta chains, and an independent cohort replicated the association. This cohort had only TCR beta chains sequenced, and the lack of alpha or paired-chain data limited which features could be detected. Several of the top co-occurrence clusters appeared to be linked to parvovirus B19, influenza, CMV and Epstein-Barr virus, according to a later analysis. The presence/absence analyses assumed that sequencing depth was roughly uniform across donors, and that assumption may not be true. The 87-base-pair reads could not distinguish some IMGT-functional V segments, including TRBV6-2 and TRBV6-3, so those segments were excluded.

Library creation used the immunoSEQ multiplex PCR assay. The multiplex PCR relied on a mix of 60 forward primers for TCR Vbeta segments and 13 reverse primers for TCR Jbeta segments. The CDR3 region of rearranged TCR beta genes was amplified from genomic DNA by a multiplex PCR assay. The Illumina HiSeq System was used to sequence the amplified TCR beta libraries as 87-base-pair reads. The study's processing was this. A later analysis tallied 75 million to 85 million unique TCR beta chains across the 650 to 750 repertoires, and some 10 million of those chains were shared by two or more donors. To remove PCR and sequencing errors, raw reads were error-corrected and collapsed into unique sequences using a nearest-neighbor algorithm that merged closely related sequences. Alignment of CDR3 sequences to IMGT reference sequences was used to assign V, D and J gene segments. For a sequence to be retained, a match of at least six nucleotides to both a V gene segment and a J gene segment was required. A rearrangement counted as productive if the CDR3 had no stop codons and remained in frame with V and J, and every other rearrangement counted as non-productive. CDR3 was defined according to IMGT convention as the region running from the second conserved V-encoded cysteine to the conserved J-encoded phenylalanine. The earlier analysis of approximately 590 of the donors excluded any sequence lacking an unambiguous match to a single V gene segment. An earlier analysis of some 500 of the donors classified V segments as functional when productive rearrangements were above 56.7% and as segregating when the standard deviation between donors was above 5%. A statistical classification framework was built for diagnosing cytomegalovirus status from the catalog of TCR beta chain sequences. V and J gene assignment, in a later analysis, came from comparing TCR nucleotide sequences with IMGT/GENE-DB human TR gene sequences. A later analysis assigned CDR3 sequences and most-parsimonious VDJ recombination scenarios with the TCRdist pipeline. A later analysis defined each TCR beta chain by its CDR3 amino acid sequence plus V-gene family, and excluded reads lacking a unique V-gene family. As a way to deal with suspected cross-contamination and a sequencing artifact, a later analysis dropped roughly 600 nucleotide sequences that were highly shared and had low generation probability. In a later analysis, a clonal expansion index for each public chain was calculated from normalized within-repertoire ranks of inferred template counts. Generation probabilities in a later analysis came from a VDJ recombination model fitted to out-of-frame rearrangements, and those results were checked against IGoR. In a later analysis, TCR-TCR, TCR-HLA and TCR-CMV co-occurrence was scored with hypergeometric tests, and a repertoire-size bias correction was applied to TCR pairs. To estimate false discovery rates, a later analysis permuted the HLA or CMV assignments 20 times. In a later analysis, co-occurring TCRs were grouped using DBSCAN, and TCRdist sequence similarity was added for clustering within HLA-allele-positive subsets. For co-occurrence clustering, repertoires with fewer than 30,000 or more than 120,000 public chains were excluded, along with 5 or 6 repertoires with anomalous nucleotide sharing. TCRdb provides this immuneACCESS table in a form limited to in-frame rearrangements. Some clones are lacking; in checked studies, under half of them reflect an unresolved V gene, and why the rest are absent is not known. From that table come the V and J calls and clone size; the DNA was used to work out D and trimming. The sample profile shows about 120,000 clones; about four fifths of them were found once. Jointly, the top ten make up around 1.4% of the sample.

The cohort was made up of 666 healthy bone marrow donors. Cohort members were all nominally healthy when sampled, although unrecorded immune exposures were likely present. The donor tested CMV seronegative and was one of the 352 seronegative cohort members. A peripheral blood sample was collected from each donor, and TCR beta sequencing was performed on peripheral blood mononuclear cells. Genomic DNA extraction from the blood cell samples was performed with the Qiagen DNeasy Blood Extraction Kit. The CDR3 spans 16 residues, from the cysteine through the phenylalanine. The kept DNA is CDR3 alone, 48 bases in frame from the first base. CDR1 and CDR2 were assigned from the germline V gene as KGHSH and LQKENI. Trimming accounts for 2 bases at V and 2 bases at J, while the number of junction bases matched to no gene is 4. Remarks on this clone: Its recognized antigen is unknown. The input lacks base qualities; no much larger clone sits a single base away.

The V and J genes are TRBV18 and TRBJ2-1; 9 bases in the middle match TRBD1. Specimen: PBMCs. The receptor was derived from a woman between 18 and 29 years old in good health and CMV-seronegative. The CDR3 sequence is CASSPGGDRAYNEQFF. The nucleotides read TGTGCCAGCTCACCAGGTGGGGACAGGGCCTACAATGAGCAGTTCTTC.